Below are 4 T cell receptor beta chains sequenced from a single sample in a study of PD-L1 blockade in urothelial cancer. Data came from immunoSEQ multiplex PCR; TCRdb stores just in-frame clones and leaves some out. Of about 91,000 clones in the sample, roughly 85% were seen once. Time point noted: peripheral blood 6 weeks after treatment start. Material: PBMCs, obtained around atezolizumab (anti-PD-L1) treatment. The receptors were sampled from a man in his 70s with urothelial cancer.

The chain couples TRBV12-5 to TRBJ2-7; D is ambiguous. CDR1 is LGHNT and CDR2 is FRNRAP in the germline V gene. Trimming left V 6 bases short and J 0 bases short, with 9 bases between. The CDR3 is made up of 13 amino acids. CDR3 sequence (DNA): TGTGCTAGTGGCCGGAGTGGCTCCTACGAGCAGTACTTC. This translates into CASGRSGSYEQYF.

The chain links TRBV28 to TRBJ2-7; the match to TRBD2 covers 12 bases. V shed 4 bases and J 5 bases; nucleotides not matched to a gene: 6. The CDR3 sequence is 15 residues long. Germline V gene sequence: CDR1 MDHEN, CDR2 SYDVKM. In nucleotides, the CDR3 is TGTGCCAGCAGTTCACTAGCGGGAGGCAACAACGAGCAGTACTTC. Its protein is CASSSLAGGNNEQYF.

The chain links TRBV7-9 to TRBJ1-1, with 9 bases matching TRBD1. The germline gives CDR1 SEHNR, CDR2 FQNEAQ (reference sequence). V shed 5 bases, J shed 0 bases, and the junction held 4 bases outside the gene matches. CDR3 length: 15 amino acids. The CDR3 DNA is TGTGCCAGCAGCCCCAGGGACAGGGTGAACACTGAAGCTTTCTTT. It translates to CASSPRDRVNTEAFF.

The table lists this clone with a count of one. Written as DNA, the CDR3 is TGTGCCAGCAGCTTACTGACAGAAGAGACCCAGTACTTC. Encoded protein: CASSLLTEETQYF. The gene calls are TRBV11-3 and TRBJ2-5; D perhaps matches TRBD1 (5 bases). CDR3 length: 13 residues. Germline-derived CDR1 and CDR2 are SGHNT and YENEEA. V was shortened by 2 bases and J by 3 bases, with 7 bases between the two germline ends.